These T cell receptor beta chains were read from a single sample in a study of CD8 T cells in Susac syndrome. TCRdb re-derived calls from the immunoSEQ multiplex PCR reads in MiXCR, one entry per CDR3 protein. The sample includes about 210,000 distinct CDR3 sequences, 94% of them seen just once. Sequencing was carried out using CD4+ T cells from PBMCs. The receptors here all came from a human donor with Susac syndrome. The CDR3 runs from the conserved cysteine through the conserved F or W. The D gene is left open where the match is weak. Some rows have no size entry. The others give once, few or many, or a class for an expanded clone.

TRBJ1-2 | TRBV12-3/TRBV12-4 | . | . | CASSAYRNYGYTF
TRBJ2-4 | TRBV7-9 | . | . | CASSLVENGIQYF
TRBJ1-5 | TRBV30 | . | TRBD1 | CAWSVSDRGSSLSNQPQHF
TRBJ2-2 | TRBV6-5 | . | TRBD2 | CASSRSSGGAGELFF
TRBJ2-7 | TRBV9 | . | . | CASSAHRDVYEQYF
TRBJ2-1 | TRBV30 | . | TRBD2 | CAFTIAGLSYNEQFF
TRBJ2-3 | TRBV30 | . | . | CAWSTSGITDTQYF
TRBJ2-7 | TRBV7-8 | . | . | CASSFGTGTNSYEQYF
TRBJ2-3 | TRBV5-1 | . | TRBD2 | CASSLGTSGGDTQYF
TRBJ2-1 | TRBV6-1 | . | . | CASSDVGGPPYNEQFF
TRBJ1-4 | TRBV30 | . | . | CAWSVWGEGEKLFF
TRBJ1-2 | TRBV5-6 | . | . | CASSSAGRDGYTF
TRBJ2-2 | TRBV30 | . | . | CAWSAGTDSGELFF
TRBJ2-5 | TRBV2 | . | . | CASSGLSGQETQYF
TRBJ2-2 | TRBV28 | . | TRBD2 | CASSQLRGGTGELFF
TRBJ1-1 | TRBV6-2/TRBV6-3 | . | . | CASSYEVMNTEAFF
TRBJ2-5 | TRBV5-1 | many | . | CASSLQETQYF
TRBJ2-1 | TRBV18 | . | . | CASSTDPSSYNEQFF
TRBJ2-7 | TRBV20-1 | . | . | CSARDQGWSDEQYF
TRBJ1-6 | TRBV30 | once | . | CAWSGGQDNSPLHF
TRBJ2-5 | TRBV4-1 | . | TRBD2 | CASSQDPLLAGGRTGETQYF
TRBJ2-5 | TRBV5-1 | few | . | CASSLTETQYF
TRBJ2-1 | TRBV7-3 | . | . | CASRLGPNNEQFF
TRBJ1-1 | TRBV6-2/TRBV6-3 | once | . | CASIRVRDTEAFF
TRBJ2-7 | TRBV12-3/TRBV12-4 | . | TRBD1 | CASSHDREQSYEQYF
TRBJ2-7 | TRBV20-1 | . | TRBD1 | CSARVGQGSSEQYF
TRBJ1-1 | TRBV20-1 | . | . | CSANVPGYGTEAFF
TRBJ2-7 | TRBV21-1 | once | . | CASRLYGLPKYF
TRBJ2-1 | TRBV11-1 | few | . | CASSFNRVSWNEQFF